Shown below are 27 T cell receptor beta chains from a single sample sequenced in a study of blood T cell repertoires in COVID-19. Measured with immunoSEQ multiplex PCR; TCRdb has only the in-frame clones, and not every one. The table lists about 270,000 clones, about 87% of them singletons, with approximately 4% in the top ten. Source material: PBMCs or T cells enriched from blood (not recorded which). The receptors were gathered from a woman under 40 with acute COVID-19.

The chain joins TRBV19 to TRBJ2-3, with 13 bases that match TRBD2. The V segment lost 8 bases and the J segment 4 bases; nucleotides outside the gene matches: 9. CDR1 is LNHDA, CDR2 SQIVND, per germline (reference sequence). CDR3 size: 16 residues. CDR3 amino acids: CASRTSGSSSPDTQYF. CDR3 DNA sequence: TGTGCCAGTCGGACTAGCGGGAGTTCTAGCCCAGATACGCAGTATTTT.

The genes are TRBV28 and TRBJ1-5; D not resolved. Between the trimmed V and J ends, which lost 7 bases and 6 bases, there was a span of 19 bases. The CDR3 consists of 15 residues. Per the germline V gene, CDR1 is MDHEN and CDR2 is SYDVKM. The CDR3 here is CASIGFNAAGQPQHF. The DNA of the CDR3 is TGTGCCAGCATTGGCTTTAATGCCGCGGGTCAGCCCCAGCATTTT. Together with reference TRBV28 and TRBJ1-5, the CDR3 gives the full variable domain: DVKVTQSSRYLVKRTGEKVFLECVQDMDHENMFWYRQDPGLGLRLIYFSYDVKMKEKGDIPEGYSVSREKKERFSLILESASTNQTSMYLCASIGFNAAGQPQHFGDGTRLSIL.

The chain couples TRBV14 to TRBJ2-7; 7 bases map to TRBD1. The CDR3 totals 18 residues. Germline V gives CDR1 SGHDN, CDR2 FVKESK. The V and J ends lost 3 bases and 3 bases, in that order; junction bases with no gene match: 17. CDR3 loop: CASSQLDLGQGVLYEQYF. For the CDR3, the DNA is TGTGCCAGCAGCCAGCTAGACCTAGGGCAGGGGGTCCTCTACGAGCAGTACTTC.

The J gene is TRBJ2-1, the V gene TRBV7-8, with 8 bases that match TRBD2. Germline-derived CDR1 and CDR2 are SGHVS and FQNEAQ. This CDR3 has 16 amino acids. The V and J ends lost 5 bases and 5 bases, in that order; junction bases with no gene match: 11. Here the CDR3 reads CASSPRTSGIHNEQFF. The CDR3 DNA sequence: TGTGCCAGCAGCCCCCGAACTAGCGGAATACACAATGAGCAGTTCTTC.

The rearrangement links TRBV30 to TRBJ2-3; possible D gene TRBD2, 5 bases. The CDR3 spans 15 residues. Deletions cut 2 bases from V and 3 bases from J, with 15 bases between. Germline CDR1 and CDR2: GTSNPN and SVGIG (reference sequence). The CDR3 sequence is CAWSMGFPGTDTQYF. In DNA form, the CDR3 reads TGTGCCTGGAGTATGGGTTTCCCGGGGACAGATACGCAGTATTTT.

V gene TRBV19 combines with J gene TRBJ2-1; 11 bases map to TRBD2. The J segment lost 7 bases and the V segment lost 6 bases, leaving 2 bases of the junction unmatched. Looked up from germline, CDR1 is LNHDA and CDR2 is SQIVND (reference sequence). CDR3 length equals 13 residues. The CDR3 protein is CASRRTSGNEQFF. The CDR3 DNA sequence: TGTGCCAGTAGACGGACTAGCGGGAATGAGCAGTTCTTC.

V usage is TRBV9 and J usage is TRBJ2-7, with 9 bases aligning to TRBD1. Trimming at V came to 4 bases and at J to 6 bases, leaving 8 bases not matched to a gene. This CDR3 spans 14 amino acids. The germline V gene encodes CDR1 SGDLS and CDR2 YYNGEE. DNA of the CDR3: TGTGCCAGCAGCACAACCGGGACAGGGAGCGAGCAGTACTTC. This codes for CASSTTGTGSEQYF.

The chain links TRBV11-2 to TRBJ1-1, with no clear D. The germline V gene encodes CDR1 SGHAT and CDR2 FQNNGV. The CDR3 length is 13 residues. Trimming took 2 bases from V and 7 from J, leaving 11 bases between them. CDR3 coding DNA: TGTGCCAGCAGCTTAAGTCTTGGGCTTGAAGCTTTCTTT. This sequence encodes CASSLSLGLEAFF.

The CDR3, as DNA: TGTGCCAGCAACCCGCGGACTCCGGGACTAGCGGGAGGAAACAATGAGCAGTTCTTC. Amino acid sequence: CASNPRTPGLAGGNNEQFF. The chain uses TRBV19 and TRBJ2-1, with 15 bases that match TRBD2. CDR3 size: 19 residues. Germline CDR1 and CDR2: LNHDA and SQIVND (reference sequence). V gave up 9 bases and J gave up 5 bases; unmatched junction bases: 17.

V gene TRBV14 combines with J gene TRBJ1-2, with unresolved D. Germline-derived CDR1 and CDR2 are SGHDN and FVKESK. Trimming removed 4 bases at V and 6 bases at J, with 15 bases between. The CDR3 is 14 residues long. The CDR3 nucleotides are TGTGCCAGCAGCCTGCTAGCTATCGGCGATGGCTACACCTTC. Translation gives CASSLLAIGDGYTF.

The chain links TRBV19 to TRBJ2-7, with 7 bases matching TRBD1. The trim removed 5 bases at V and 6 bases at J, leaving 7 bases unmatched. The CDR3 length is 13 residues. Germline V gene data show CDR1 as LNHDA and CDR2 as SQIVND (reference sequence). The CDR3 bases are TGTGCCAGTAGTCCACAGGGGAAGGGCGAGCAGTACTTC. Protein sequence: CASSPQGKGEQYF.

This rearrangement joins TRBV24-1 to TRBJ2-1; 13 bases agree with TRBD2. CDR3 length: 20 amino acids. Germline CDR1 reads KGHDR; CDR2 reads SFDVKD. V was pared by 3 bases and J by 7 bases, with 17 bases of the junction left unmatched. The CDR3 DNA is TGTGCCACCAGTGATACCAGACTAGCGGGAGGTCCAACTTCCAGGAATGAGCAGTTCTTC. Protein: CATSDTRLAGGPTSRNEQFF.

The chain links TRBV4-1 to TRBJ2-3, with 9 bases matching TRBD2. The CDR3 runs to 16 residues. The V gene's germline CDR1 is MGHRA and CDR2 YSYEKL. The V gene end was trimmed by 4 bases and the J gene end by 4 bases; junction bases not matched to a gene: 9. The CDR3 loop reads CASSLVGSGRSDTQYF. CDR3 in DNA: TGCGCCAGCAGCCTCGTTGGCAGCGGGAGGTCAGATACGCAGTATTTT.

The V gene is TRBV18, the J gene TRBJ2-7; possibly TRBD2 for D (5 bases). The germline V and J ends were trimmed by 1 base and 5 bases, with 15 bases remaining between them. The CDR3 sequence is 15 residues long. Germline V gene data show CDR1 as KGHSH and CDR2 as LQKENI. Here the CDR3 DNA reads TGTGCCAGCTCACCACTACGGTCGGGGTCGAACGAGCAGTACTTC. Translating it yields CASSPLRSGSNEQYF.

Notes on this clone: Germline is not matched at one junction end, which may reflect a read error. The V gene is TRBV7-7, the J gene TRBJ1-5; TRBD1 matches 9 bases. In germline, CDR1 is SSHAT, CDR2 FNYEAQ (reference sequence). CDR3 length: 17 amino acids. The CDR3 DNA follows: TGTGCTAGCAGCATTGGGACAGGGTTTTATAGCAATCAGCCCCAGCATTTT. Its translation: CASSIGTGFYSNQPQHF.

The chain uses TRBV11-3 and TRBJ2-3; TRBD1 agrees at 11 bases. CDR3 length equals 14 residues. Germline V gene data show CDR1 as SGHNT and CDR2 as YENEEA. Trimming at V came to 4 bases and at J to 4 bases, leaving 1 base not matched to a gene. Here the CDR3 DNA reads TGTGCCAGCAGCTGGACAGGGGGCGCAGATACGCAGTATTTT. Its protein is CASSWTGGADTQYF.

This chain connects TRBV15 to TRBJ2-5; D may be TRBD2 (6 bases). CDR1 is LNHNV, CDR2 YYDKDF, per germline (reference sequence). The ends were cut back, 1 base at V and 1 base at J, with 13 bases in the middle. The CDR3 length is 16 residues. The CDR3 DNA is TGTGCCACCAGCAGAGGCGGGCGGGGACCCCAAGAGACCCAGTACTTC. This sequence encodes CATSRGGRGPQETQYF.

The chain is built from TRBV28 and TRBJ1-1; the D is unclear. Germline-derived CDR1 and CDR2 are MDHEN and SYDVKM. V gave up 2 bases and J gave up 6 bases, with 7 bases separating them. The CDR3 has 12 residues. CDR3 DNA sequence: TGTGCCAGCAGTTTAATGAGAGCTGAAGCTTTCTTT. Encoded protein: CASSLMRAEAFF.

This sequence joins TRBV3-1 (or the pseudogene TRBV3-2) and TRBJ1-2; TRBD1 matches at 8 bases. Per germline, CDR1 LGHDT and CDR2 YNNKEL (reference sequence). The CDR3 is 16 residues long. The ends lost 1 base at V and 2 bases at J; junction bases unmatched: 6. CDR3 nucleotide sequence: TGTGCCAGCAGCCAAGTCCGGACAGGGCCAAACTATGGCTACACCTTC. It specifies CASSQVRTGPNYGYTF.

This clone was seen only once. The chain uses TRBV14 and TRBJ2-7; the match to TRBD2 covers 11 bases. Germline CDR1 is SGHDN and CDR2 is FVKESK. The trim removed 6 bases at V and 2 bases at J, leaving 3 bases unmatched. The CDR3 has 14 amino acids. The CDR3 region has the DNA TGTGCCAGCAGAACTAGCGGGAGTCCCTACGAGCAGTACTTC. This gives the protein CASRTSGSPYEQYF.

V is TRBV5-4 and J is TRBJ2-7; no definite D call. In germline, CDR1 is SGHNT, CDR2 YYREEE (reference sequence). This CDR3 contains 15 residues. The V end was cut by 1 base, the J end by 0 bases, with 11 bases between. Here the CDR3 reads CASSLSGGSSYEQYF. The CDR3 bases are TGTGCCAGCAGCTTGTCTGGCGGTAGCTCCTACGAGCAGTACTTC.

The chain recombines TRBV28 with TRBJ2-7; TRBD1 agrees at 7 bases. The ends lost 5 bases at V and 3 bases at J; junction bases unmatched: 4. Per germline, CDR1 MDHEN and CDR2 SYDVKM. CDR3 length: 13 residues. CDR3 amino acids: CASSVDRDYEQYF. CDR3 nucleotides: TGTGCCAGCAGTGTAGACAGGGACTACGAGCAGTACTTC.

The V and J genes are TRBV28 and TRBJ1-3, with 7 bases that match TRBD1. Germline-derived CDR1 and CDR2 are MDHEN and SYDVKM. This CDR3 spans 14 amino acids. J was trimmed by 5 bases and V by 7 bases; bases with no gene match: 8. CDR3 sequence: CASTNRGSRNTIYF. The CDR3, as DNA: TGTGCCAGCACTAACAGGGGAAGTCGAAACACCATATATTTT.

This chain connects TRBV28 to TRBJ2-3, with D unclear. V lost 3 bases and J lost 0, with 10 bases in between. CDR1 is MDHEN, CDR2 SYDVKM, per germline. The CDR3 is 15 residues long. DNA for the CDR3: TGTGCCAGCAGTTTGGCCCAGACTAGCACAGATACGCAGTATTTT. This encodes CASSLAQTSTDTQYF.

The V and J genes are TRBV5-1 and TRBJ2-1; D not resolved. The germline CDR1 and CDR2 sequences are SGHRS and YFSETQ. Trimming took 0 bases from V and 0 from J, leaving 13 bases between them. The CDR3 spans 17 residues. CDR3 sequence reads: CASSLAGGMSSYNEQFF. The CDR3, as DNA: TGCGCCAGCAGCTTGGCCGGCGGAATGAGCTCCTACAATGAGCAGTTCTTC.

The chain has TRBV7-9 and TRBJ2-1, with D maybe TRBD1 (5 bases). The CDR3 is 13 amino acids. Germline assignment: CDR1 SEHNR and CDR2 FQNEAQ (reference sequence). Trimming removed 3 bases from V and 5 bases from J, with 8 bases in between. In DNA, the CDR3 is TGTGCCAGCAGCTTGACAGCCAACAATGAGCAGTTCTTC. Amino acids: CASSLTANNEQFF.

The rearrangement uses TRBV13 and TRBJ2-1; D is possibly TRBD2 (6 bases). CDR3 length: 16 amino acids. The V end was cut by 2 bases, the J end by 5 bases, with 16 bases between. Germline CDR1 PRHDT, CDR2 FYEKMQ (reference sequence). DNA for the CDR3: TGTGCCAGCAGCTTACCCCCCCGGGGAGGAGACAATGAGCAGTTCTTC. This sequence encodes CASSLPPRGGDNEQFF.